The following is a T cell receptor (beta chain) sequence with its context. What it binds is unknown. This specimen comes from a study of T cell repertoires in cytomegalovirus infection. Overall study context: HLA-C-restricted CMV epitopes, recently identified, and well-studied HLA-B-restricted ones were used by the study. Shared public TCR beta signatures pointed to both CMV infection and a matching HLA type. Study results and limitations: HLA-C-restricted CMV clonotypes gave the most frequent clonotype in two of eight donors. Accumulated public TCR beta family frequency recognized individuals carrying CMV together with the relevant HLA.

One entry per CDR3 protein results from TCRdb running MiXCR on the reads. Altogether approximately 990,000 distinct CDR3 sequences are present, roughly 30% being singletons, with the ten largest covering around 15%. Trimming took 5 bases from V and 3 from J; bases not matched to a gene: 12. Germline values: CDR1 MNHEY, CDR2 SMNVEV (reference sequence). This CDR3 contains 18 residues. The genes are TRBV27 and TRBJ2-2, with 10 bases matching TRBD1. This receptor was obtained from a human donor in good health (CMV status not recorded). Some clones in this sample may be carry-over from other donors' samples. The material sequenced was cultured CD8+ T cells from PBMCs, taken from culture after CMV antigen stimulation. The CDR3 loop is CASSPSYGTGVDTGELFF. CDR3 sequence (DNA): TGTGCCAGCAGTCCCTCGTACGGGACAGGGGTGGACACCGGGGAGCTGTTTTTT.